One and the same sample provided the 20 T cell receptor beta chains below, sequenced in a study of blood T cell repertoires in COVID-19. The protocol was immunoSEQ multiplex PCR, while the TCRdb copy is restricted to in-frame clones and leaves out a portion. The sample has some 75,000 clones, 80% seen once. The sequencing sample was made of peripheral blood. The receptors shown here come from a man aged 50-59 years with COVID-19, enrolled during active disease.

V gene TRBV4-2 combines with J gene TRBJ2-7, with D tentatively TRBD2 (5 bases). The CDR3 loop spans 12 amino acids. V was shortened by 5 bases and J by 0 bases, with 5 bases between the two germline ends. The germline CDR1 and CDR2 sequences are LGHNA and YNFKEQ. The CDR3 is CASSDYSYEQYF. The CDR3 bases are TGTGCCAGCAGCGACTACTCCTACGAGCAGTACTTC.

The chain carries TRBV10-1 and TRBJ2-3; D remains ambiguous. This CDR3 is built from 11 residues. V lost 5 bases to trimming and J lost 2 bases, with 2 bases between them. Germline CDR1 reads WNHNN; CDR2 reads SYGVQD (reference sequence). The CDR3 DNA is TGCGCCAGCAGTTACACAGATACGCAGTATTTT. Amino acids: CASSYTDTQYF.

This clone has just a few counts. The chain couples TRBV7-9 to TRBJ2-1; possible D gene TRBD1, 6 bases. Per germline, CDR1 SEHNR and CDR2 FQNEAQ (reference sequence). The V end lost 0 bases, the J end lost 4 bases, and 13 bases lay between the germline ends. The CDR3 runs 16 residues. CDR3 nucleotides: TGTGCCAGCAGCTTAGCAGGGGGTAGAGGGTACAATGAGCAGTTCTTC. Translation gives CASSLAGGRGYNEQFF.

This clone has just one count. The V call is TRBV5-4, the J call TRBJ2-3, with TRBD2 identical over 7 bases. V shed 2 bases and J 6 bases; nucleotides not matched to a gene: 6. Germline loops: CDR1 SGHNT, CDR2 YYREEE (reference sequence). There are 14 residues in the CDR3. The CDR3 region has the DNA TGTGCCAGCAGCTTCGGGATGCGGGAGGATACGCAGTATTTT. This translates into CASSFGMREDTQYF. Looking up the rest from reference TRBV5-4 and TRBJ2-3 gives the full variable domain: ETGVTQSPTHLIKTRGQQVTLRCSSQSGHNTVSWYQQALGQGPQFIFQYYREEENGRGNFPPRFSGLQFPNYSSELNVNALELDDSALYLCASSFGMREDTQYFGPGTRLTVL.

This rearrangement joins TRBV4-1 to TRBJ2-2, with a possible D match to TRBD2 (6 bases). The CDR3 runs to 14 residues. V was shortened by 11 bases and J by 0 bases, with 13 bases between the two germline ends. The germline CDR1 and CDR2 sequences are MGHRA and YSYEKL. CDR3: CAGRRGPNTGELFF. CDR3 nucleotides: TGCGCCGGGCGGCGGGGTCCGAACACCGGGGAGCTGTTTTTT.

The CDR3 region is CASSPRTASYEQYF. The CDR3 DNA is TGCGCCAGCAGCCCCCGGACAGCCTCTTACGAGCAGTACTTC. The J gene is TRBJ2-7, the V gene TRBV5-1; a possible D gene is TRBD1 (6 bases). Germline loops: CDR1 SGHRS, CDR2 YFSETQ. The CDR3 runs 14 residues. V lost 4 bases, J lost 4 bases, and 15 bases lay in between.

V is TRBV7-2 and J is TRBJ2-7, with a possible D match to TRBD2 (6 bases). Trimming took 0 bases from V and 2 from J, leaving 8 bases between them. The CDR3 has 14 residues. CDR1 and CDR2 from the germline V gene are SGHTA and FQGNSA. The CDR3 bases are TGTGCCAGCAGCTTAGCGGAGGGTGCCTACGAGCAGTACTTC. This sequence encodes CASSLAEGAYEQYF.

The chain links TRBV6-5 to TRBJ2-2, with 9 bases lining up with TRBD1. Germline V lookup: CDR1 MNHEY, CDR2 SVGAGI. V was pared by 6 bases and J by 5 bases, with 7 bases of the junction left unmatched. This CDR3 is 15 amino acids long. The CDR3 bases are TGTGCCAGCAGCCACGGACAGGGGCATACCGGGGAGCTGTTTTTT. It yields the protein CASSHGQGHTGELFF.

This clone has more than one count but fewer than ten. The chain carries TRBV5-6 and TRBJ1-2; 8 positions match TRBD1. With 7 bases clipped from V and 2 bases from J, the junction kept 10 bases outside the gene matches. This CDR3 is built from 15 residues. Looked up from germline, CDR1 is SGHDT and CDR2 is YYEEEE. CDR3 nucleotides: TGTGCCAGCTATGAGCCGGGACAGGCGAACTATGGCTACACCTTC. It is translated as CASYEPGQANYGYTF.

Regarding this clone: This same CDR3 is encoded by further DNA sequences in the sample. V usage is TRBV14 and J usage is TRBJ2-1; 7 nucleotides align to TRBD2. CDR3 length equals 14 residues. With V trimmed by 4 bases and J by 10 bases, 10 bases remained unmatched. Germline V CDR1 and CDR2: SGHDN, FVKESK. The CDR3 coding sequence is TGTGCCAGCAGCCTCACTGGCACTAGCGTAGAGCAGTTCTTC. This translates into CASSLTGTSVEQFF.

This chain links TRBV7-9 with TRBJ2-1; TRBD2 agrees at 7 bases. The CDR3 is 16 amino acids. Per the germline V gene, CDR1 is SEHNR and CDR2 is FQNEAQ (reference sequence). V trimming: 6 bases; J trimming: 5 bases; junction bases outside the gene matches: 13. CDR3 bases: TGTGCCAGCAGACCCATAGCGGGTTTAGGGAACAATGAGCAGTTCTTC. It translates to CASRPIAGLGNNEQFF.

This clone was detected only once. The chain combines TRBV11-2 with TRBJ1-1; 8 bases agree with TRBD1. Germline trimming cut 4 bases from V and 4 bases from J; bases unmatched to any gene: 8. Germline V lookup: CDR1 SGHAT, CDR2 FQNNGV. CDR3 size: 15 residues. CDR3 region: CASSSPRTGLTEAFF. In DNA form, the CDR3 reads TGTGCCAGCAGCTCGCCCAGGACAGGGCTCACTGAAGCTTTCTTT. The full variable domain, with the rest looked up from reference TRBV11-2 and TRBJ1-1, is EAGVAQSPRYKIIEKRQSVAFWCNPISGHATLYWYQQILGQGPKLLIQFQNNGVVDDSQLPKDRFSAERLKGVDSTLKIQPAKLEDSAVYLCASSSPRTGLTEAFFGQGTRLTVV.

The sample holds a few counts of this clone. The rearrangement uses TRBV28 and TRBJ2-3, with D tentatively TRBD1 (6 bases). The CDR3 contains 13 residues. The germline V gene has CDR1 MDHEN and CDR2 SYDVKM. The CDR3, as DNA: TGTGCTACCGACAGGACCTACACAGATACGCAGTATTTT. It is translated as CATDRTYTDTQYF.

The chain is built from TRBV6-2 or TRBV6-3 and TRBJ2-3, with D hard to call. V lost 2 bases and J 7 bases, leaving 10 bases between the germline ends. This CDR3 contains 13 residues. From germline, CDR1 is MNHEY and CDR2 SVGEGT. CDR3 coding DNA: TGTGCCAGCAGTTACGGTAAACCTAATACGCAGTATTTT. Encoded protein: CASSYGKPNTQYF.

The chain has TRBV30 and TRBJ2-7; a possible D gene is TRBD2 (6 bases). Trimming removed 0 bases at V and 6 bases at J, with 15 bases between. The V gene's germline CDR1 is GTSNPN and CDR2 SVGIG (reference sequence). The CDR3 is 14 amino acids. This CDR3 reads CAWSVHGGIGEQYF. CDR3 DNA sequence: TGTGCCTGGAGTGTACACGGGGGTATAGGCGAGCAGTACTTC.

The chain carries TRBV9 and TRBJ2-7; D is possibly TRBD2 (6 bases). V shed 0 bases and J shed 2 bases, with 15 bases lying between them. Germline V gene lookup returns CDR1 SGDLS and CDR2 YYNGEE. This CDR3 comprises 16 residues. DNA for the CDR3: TGTGCCAGCAGCGTAGGCGGCGGGGCGATCACCTACGAGCAGTACTTC. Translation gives CASSVGGGAITYEQYF.

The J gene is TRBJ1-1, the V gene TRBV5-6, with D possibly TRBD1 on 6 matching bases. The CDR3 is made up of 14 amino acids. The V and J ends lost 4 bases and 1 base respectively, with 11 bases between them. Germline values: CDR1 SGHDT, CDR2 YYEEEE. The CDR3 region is CASSTGLENTEAFF. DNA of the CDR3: TGTGCCAGCAGCACAGGGCTCGAGAACACTGAAGCTTTCTTT.

This CDR3 reads CASSLASRGGGEQYF. The CDR3 DNA sequence: TGTGCCAGCAGCTTAGCATCTAGAGGCGGGGGCGAGCAGTACTTC. V usage is TRBV7-6 and J usage is TRBJ2-7, with 7 bases aligning to TRBD2. The CDR3 runs 15 residues. Trimming removed 0 bases from V and 6 bases from J; junction bases left unmatched: 8. CDR1 SGHVS and CDR2 FNYEAQ come from the germline V gene. Full variable domain (rest looked up from reference TRBV7-6 and TRBJ2-7): GAGVSQSPRYKVTKRGQDVALRCDPISGHVSLYWYRQALGQGPEFLTYFNYEAQQDKSGLPNDRFSAERPEGSISTLTIQRTEQRDSAMYRCASSLASRGGGEQYFGPGTRLTVT.

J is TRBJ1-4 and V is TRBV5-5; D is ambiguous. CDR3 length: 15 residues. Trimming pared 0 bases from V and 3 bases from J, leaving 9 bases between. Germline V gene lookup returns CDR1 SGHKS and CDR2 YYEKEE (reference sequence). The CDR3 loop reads CASSLEAFPNEKLFF. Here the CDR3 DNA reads TGTGCCAGCAGCTTGGAAGCCTTCCCTAATGAAAAACTGTTTTTT.

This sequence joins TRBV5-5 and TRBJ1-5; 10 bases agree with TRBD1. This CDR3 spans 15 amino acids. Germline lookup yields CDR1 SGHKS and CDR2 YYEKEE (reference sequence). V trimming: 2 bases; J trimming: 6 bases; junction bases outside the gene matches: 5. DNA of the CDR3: TGTGCCAGCAGCTTACTGGGGACAGGGGTTCAGCCCCAGCATTTT. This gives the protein CASSLLGTGVQPQHF. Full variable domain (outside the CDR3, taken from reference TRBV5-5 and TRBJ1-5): DAGVTQSPTHLIKTRGQQVTLRCSPISGHKSVSWYQQVLGQGPQFIFQYYEKEERGRGNFPDRFSARQFPNYSSELNVNALLLGDSALYLCASSLLGTGVQPQHFGDGTRLSIL.